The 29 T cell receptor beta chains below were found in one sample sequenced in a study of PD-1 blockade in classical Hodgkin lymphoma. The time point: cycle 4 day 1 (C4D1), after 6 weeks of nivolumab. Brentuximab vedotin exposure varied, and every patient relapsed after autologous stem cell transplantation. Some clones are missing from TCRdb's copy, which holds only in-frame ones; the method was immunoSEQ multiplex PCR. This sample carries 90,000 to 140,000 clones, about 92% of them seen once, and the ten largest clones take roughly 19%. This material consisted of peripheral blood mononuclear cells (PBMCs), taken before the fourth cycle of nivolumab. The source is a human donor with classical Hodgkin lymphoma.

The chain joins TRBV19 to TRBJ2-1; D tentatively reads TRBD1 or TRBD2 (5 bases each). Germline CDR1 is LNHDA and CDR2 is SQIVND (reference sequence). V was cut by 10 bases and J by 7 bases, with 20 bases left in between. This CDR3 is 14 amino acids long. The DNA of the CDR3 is TGTGCCACCGTGGGACGGGTACTGTCAAATGAGCAGTTCTTC. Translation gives CATVGRVLSNEQFF.

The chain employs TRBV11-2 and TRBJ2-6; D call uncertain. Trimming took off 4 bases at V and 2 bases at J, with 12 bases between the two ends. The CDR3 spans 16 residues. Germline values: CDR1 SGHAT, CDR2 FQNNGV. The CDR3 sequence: CASSSRTLPGANVLTF. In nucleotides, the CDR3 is TGTGCCAGCAGCTCTAGGACGCTGCCTGGGGCCAACGTCCTGACTTTC.

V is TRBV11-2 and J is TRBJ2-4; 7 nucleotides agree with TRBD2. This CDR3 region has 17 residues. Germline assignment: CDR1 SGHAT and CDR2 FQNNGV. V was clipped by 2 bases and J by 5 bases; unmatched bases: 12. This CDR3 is CASSLWGGVAGENIQYF. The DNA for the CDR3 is TGTGCCAGCAGCTTATGGGGAGGGGTTGCGGGAGAAAACATTCAGTACTTC.

The CDR3 DNA is TGTGCCAGCAGCCAACCAATATCGGAACACTACAATGAGCAGTTCTTC. Translation gives CASSQPISEHYNEQFF. The V gene is TRBV7-9, the J gene TRBJ2-1; D call uncertain. CDR3 length: 16 amino acids. Trimming stripped 5 bases from V and 3 bases from J, with 17 bases between. Germline CDR1 is SEHNR and CDR2 is FQNEAQ (reference sequence).

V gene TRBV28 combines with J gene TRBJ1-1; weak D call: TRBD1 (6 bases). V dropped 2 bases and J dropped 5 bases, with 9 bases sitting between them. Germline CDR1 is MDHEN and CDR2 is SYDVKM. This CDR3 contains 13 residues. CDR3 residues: CASSLSGTTEAFF. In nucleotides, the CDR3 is TGTGCCAGCAGTTTAAGTGGGACAACTGAAGCTTTCTTT.

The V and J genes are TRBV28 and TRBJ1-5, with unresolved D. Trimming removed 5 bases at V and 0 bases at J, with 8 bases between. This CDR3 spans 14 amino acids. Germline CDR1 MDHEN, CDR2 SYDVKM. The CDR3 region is CASSAADSNQPQHF. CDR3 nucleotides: TGTGCCAGCAGTGCTGCGGATAGCAATCAGCCCCAGCATTTT. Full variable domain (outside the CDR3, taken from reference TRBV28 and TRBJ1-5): DVKVTQSSRYLVKRTGEKVFLECVQDMDHENMFWYRQDPGLGLRLIYFSYDVKMKEKGDIPEGYSVSREKKERFSLILESASTNQTSMYLCASSAADSNQPQHFGDGTRLSIL.

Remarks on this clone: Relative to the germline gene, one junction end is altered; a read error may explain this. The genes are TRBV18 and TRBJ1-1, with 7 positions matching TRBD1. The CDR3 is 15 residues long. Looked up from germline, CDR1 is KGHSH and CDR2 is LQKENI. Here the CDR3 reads CASSPPFGAGGFLPF. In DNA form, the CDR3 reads TGTGCCAGCTCACCACCCTTCGGGGCAGGGGGTTTCCTGCCATTT. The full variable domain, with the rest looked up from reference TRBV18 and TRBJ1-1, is NAGVMQNPRHLVRRRGQEARLRCSPMKGHSHVYWYRQLPEEGLKFMVYLQKENIIDESGMPKERFSAEFPKEGPSILRIQQVVRGDSAAYFCASSPPFGAGGFLPFGQGTRLTVV.

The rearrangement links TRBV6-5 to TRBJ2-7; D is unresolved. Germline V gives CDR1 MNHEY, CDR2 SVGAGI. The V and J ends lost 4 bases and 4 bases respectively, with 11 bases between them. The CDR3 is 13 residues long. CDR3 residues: CASSSRVPYEQYF. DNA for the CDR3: TGTGCCAGCAGTTCCCGGGTCCCATACGAGCAGTACTTC.

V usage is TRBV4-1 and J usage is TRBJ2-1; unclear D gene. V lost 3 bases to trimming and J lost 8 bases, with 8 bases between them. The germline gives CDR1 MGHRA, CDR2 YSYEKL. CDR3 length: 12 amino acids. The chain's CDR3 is CASSQVLDEQFF. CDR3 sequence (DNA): TGCGCCAGCAGCCAGGTACTCGATGAGCAGTTCTTC.

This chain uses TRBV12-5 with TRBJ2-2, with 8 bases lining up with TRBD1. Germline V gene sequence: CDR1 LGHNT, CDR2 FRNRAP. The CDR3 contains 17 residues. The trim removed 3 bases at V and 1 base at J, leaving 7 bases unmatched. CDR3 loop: CASGFEGGTGNTGELFF. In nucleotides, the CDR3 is TGTGCTAGTGGTTTCGAAGGAGGGACAGGGAACACCGGGGAGCTGTTTTTT.

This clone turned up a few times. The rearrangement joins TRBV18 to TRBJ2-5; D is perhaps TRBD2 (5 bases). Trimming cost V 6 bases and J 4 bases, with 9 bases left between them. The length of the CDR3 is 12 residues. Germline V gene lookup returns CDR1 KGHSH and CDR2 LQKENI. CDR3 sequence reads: CASSLASETQYF. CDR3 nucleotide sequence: TGTGCCAGCTCTCTAGCCTCAGAGACCCAGTACTTC. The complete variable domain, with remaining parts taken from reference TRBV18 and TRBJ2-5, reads NAGVMQNPRHLVRRRGQEARLRCSPMKGHSHVYWYRQLPEEGLKFMVYLQKENIIDESGMPKERFSAEFPKEGPSILRIQQVVRGDSAAYFCASSLASETQYFGPGTRLLVL.

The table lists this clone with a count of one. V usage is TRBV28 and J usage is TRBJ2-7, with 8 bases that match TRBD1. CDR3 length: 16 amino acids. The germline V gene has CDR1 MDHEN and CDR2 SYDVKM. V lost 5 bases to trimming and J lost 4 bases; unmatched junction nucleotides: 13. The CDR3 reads CASSRGTGLAEYEQYF. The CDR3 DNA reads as TGTGCCAGCAGTCGGGGGACAGGACTGGCCGAATACGAGCAGTACTTC.

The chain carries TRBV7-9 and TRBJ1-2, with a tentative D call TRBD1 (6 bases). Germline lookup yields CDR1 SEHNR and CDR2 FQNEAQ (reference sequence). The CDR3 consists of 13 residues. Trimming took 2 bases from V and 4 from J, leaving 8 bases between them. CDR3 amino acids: CASSLSGAYGYTF. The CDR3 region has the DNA TGTGCCAGCAGCTTATCAGGGGCCTATGGCTACACCTTC.

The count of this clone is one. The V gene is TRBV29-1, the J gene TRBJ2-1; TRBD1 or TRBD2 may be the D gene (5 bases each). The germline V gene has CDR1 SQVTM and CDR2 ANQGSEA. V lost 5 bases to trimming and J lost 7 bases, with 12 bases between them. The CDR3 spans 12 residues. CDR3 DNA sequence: TGCAGCGTTCCACGAGGGGTGAATGAGCAGTTCTTC. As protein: CSVPRGVNEQFF.

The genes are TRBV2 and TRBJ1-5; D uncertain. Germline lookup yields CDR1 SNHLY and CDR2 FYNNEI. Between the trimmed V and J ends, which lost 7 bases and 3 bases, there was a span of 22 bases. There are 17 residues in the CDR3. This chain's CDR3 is CASTRQPNLRINQPQHF. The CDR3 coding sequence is TGTGCCAGCACCCGCCAGCCGAACCTCCGGATCAATCAGCCCCAGCATTTT.

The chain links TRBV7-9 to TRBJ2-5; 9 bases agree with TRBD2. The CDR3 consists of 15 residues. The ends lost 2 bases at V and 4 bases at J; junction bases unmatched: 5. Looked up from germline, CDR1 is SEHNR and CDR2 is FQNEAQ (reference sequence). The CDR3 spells CASSLIAGARETQYF. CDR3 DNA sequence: TGTGCCAGCAGCTTAATAGCGGGAGCCAGAGAGACCCAGTACTTC.

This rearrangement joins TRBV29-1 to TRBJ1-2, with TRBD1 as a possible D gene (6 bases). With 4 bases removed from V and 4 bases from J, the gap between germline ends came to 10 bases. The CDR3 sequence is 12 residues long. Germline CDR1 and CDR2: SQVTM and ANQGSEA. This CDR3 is CSVGGQIYGYTF. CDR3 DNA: TGCAGCGTTGGCGGACAGATCTATGGCTACACCTTC.

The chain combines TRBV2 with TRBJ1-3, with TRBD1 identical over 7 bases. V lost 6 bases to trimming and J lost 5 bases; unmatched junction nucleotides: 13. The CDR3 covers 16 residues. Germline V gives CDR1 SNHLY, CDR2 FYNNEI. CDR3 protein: CASSETGVLRRNTIYF. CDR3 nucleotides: TGTGCCAGCAGCGAAACAGGGGTATTGCGTCGAAACACCATATATTTT. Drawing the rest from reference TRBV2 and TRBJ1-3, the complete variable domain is EPEVTQTPSHQVTQMGQEVILRCVPISNHLYFYWYRQILGQKVEFLVSFYNNEISEKSEIFDDQFSVERPDGSNFTLKIRSTKLEDSAMYFCASSETGVLRRNTIYFGEGSWLTVV.

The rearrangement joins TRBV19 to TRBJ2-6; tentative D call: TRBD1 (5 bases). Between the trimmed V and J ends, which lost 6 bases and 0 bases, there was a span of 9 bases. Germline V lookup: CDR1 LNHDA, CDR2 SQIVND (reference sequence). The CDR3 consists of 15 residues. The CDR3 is CASSLQVSGANVLTF. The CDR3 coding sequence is TGTGCCAGTAGCCTACAGGTCTCTGGGGCCAACGTCCTGACTTTC.

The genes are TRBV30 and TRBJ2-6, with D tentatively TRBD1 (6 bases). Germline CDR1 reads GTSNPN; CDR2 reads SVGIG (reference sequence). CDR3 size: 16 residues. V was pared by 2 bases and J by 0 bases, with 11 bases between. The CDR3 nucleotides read TGTGCCTGGAGTAAGGGGGTGCACTCTGGGGCCAACGTCCTGACTTTC. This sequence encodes CAWSKGVHSGANVLTF.

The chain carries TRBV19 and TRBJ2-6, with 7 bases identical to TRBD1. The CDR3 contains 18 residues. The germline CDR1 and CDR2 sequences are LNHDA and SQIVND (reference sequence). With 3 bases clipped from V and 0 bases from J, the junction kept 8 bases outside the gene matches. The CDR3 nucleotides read TGTGCCAGTAGTATGAAGTCAGGGGGTCTCTCTGGGGCCAACGTCCTGACTTTC. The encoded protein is CASSMKSGGLSGANVLTF.

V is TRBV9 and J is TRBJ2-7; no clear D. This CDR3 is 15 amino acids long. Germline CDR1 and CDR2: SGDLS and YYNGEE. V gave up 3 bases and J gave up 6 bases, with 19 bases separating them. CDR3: CASSAHGTTLGEQYF. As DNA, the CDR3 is TGTGCCAGCAGCGCCCACGGAACCACCCTAGGCGAGCAGTACTTC.

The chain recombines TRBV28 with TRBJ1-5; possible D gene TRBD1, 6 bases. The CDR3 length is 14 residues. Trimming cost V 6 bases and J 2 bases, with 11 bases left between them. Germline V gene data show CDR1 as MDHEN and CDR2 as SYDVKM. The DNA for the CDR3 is TGTGCCAGCAGCACTGGGGGCCGCAATCAGCCCCAGCATTTT. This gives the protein CASSTGGRNQPQHF.

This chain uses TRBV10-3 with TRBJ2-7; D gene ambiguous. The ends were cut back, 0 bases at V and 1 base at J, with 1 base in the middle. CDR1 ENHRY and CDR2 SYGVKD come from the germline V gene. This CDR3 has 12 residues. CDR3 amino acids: CAISESSYEQYF. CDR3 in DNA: TGTGCCATCAGTGAGTCGTCCTACGAGCAGTACTTC.

The CDR3 reads CASSTSMGPAGPGELFF. DNA of the CDR3: TGTGCCAGTAGTACGTCAATGGGGCCAGCGGGCCCCGGGGAGCTGTTTTTT. The genes are TRBV19 and TRBJ2-2, with D possibly being TRBD2 (6 bases). The length of the CDR3 is 17 residues. Per the germline V gene, CDR1 is LNHDA and CDR2 is SQIVND (reference sequence). Trimming pared 4 bases from V and 6 bases from J, leaving 21 bases between.

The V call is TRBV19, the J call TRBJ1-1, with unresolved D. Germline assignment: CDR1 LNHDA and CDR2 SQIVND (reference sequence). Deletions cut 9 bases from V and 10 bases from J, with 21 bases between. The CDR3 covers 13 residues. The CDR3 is CASADTNMIRAFF. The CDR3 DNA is TGTGCCAGCGCTGACACCAATATGATTCGAGCTTTCTTT.

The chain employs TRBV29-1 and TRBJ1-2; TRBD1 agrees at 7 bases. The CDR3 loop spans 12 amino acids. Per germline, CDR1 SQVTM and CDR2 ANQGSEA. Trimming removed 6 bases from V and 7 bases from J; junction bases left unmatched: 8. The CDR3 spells CSVGDSLPGYTF. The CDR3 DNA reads TGCAGCGTGGGGGACAGCTTACCTGGCTACACCTTC.

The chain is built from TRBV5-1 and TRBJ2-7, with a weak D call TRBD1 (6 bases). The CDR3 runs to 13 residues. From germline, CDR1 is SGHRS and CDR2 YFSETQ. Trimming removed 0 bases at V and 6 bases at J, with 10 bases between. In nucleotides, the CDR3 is TGCGCCAGCAGCTTGGCCCCAGGGGTCGAGCAGTACTTC. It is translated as CASSLAPGVEQYF.

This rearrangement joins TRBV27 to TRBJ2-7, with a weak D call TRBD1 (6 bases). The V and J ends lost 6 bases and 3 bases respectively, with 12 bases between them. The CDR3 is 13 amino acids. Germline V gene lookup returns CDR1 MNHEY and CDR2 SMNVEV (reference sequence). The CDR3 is CASSLTGIYEQYF. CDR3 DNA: TGTGCCAGCAGCCTCACAGGGATCTACGAGCAGTACTTC.